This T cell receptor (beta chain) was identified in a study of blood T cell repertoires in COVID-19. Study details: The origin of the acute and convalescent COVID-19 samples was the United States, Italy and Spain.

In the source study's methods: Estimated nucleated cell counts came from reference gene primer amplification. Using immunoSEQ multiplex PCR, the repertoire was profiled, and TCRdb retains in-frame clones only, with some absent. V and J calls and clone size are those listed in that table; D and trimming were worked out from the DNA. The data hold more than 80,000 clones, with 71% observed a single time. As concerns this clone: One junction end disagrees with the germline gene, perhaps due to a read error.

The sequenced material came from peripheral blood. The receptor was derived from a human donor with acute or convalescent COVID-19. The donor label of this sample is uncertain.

In nucleotides, the CDR3 is TGTGCCAGCAGTCCTCCGGGACAGTATGACTACACCTTC. Translation gives CASSPPGQYDYTF. V is TRBV28 and J is TRBJ1-2; 7 nucleotides line up with TRBD1. CDR3 length equals 13 residues. CDR1 and CDR2 (germline): MDHEN, SYDVKM.